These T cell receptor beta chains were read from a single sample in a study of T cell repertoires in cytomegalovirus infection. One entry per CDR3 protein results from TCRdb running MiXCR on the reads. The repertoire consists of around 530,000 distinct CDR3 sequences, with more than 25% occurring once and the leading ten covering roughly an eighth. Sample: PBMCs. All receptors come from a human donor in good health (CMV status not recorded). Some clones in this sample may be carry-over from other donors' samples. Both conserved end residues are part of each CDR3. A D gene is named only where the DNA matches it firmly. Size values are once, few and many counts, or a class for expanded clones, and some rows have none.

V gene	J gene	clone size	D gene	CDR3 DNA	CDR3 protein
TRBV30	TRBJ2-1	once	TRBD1	TGTGCCTTCTCCCGACAGGGGGCAGGGAATGAGCAGTTCTTC	CAFSRQGAGNEQFF
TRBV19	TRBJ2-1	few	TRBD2	TGTGCCAGTACCCCGTCGCGGGAGATCGCCCACAATGAGCAGTTCTTC	CASTPSREIAHNEQFF
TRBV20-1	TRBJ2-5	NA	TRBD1	TGCAGTGCATGGCTTGACAGGGAGGAGACCCAGTACTTC	CSAWLDREETQYF
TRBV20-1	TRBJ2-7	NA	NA	TGCAGTGCTAGAGGGGTGGGGGACGAGCAGTACTTC	CSARGVGDEQYF
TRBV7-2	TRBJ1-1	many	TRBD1	TGTGCCAGCAGCTTAGTAACAGGGGGCGTAACTGAAGCTTTCTTT	CASSLVTGGVTEAFF
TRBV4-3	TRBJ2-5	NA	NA	TGCGCCAGCAGCCAAGATGGTTCCGTTTTGGGGACCCAGTACTTC	CASSQDGSVLGTQYF
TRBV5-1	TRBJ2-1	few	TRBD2	TGCGCCAGCAGCGGGATTAGCGGGTACAATGAGCAGTTCTTC	CASSGISGYNEQFF
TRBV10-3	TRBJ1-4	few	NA	TGTGCCATCAGTGAGTCGCAGACAACTAATGAAAAACTGTTTTTT	CAISESQTTNEKLFF
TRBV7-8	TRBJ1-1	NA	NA	TGTGCCAGCAGTTCCACAACAAACACTGAAGCTTTCTTT	CASSSTTNTEAFF
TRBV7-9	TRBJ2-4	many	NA	TGTGCCAGCAGCTTCGAGGTTTTAGCCAAAAACATTCAGTACTTC	CASSFEVLAKNIQYF
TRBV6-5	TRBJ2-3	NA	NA	TGTGCCAGCAGTTATGCGGGACCCCGGGTAGGAGATACGCAGTATTTT	CASSYAGPRVGDTQYF
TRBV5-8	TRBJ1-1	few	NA	TGTGCCAGCAGCCAACAGTATTCGAACACTGAAGCTTTCTTT	CASSQQYSNTEAFF
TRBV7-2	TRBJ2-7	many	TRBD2	TGTGCCAGCAGCTTAGCAATGTGGCTAGCGGGGAACGAGCAGTACTTC	CASSLAMWLAGNEQYF
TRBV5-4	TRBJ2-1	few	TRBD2	TGTGCCAGCAGCTCCCAAGCAGCGGGAGCCCCCTACAATGAGCAGTTCTTC	CASSSQAAGAPYNEQFF
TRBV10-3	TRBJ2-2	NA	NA	TGTGCCATCATGAAACAGGGCCCCGGGGAGCTGTTTTTT	CAIMKQGPGELFF